Below, one TCR beta chain is given with its context. These data belong to a study of blood T cell repertoires in COVID-19. Study context: Samples came from the United States, Italy and Spain, spanning acute and convalescent COVID-19. PBMCs, B-cell-depleted T cells, or T cells were the source of the cDNA or gDNA that made up the material.

Authors' methods: It was from reference gene primer amplification that nucleated cell counts were estimated. The data were produced by immunoSEQ multiplex PCR, yet TCRdb's version contains in-frame clones alone and is incomplete. D and trimming come from the DNA, and the V and J calls and clone size come from that table. The sample lists about 240,000 clones, around 90% occurring once. This TCR was recovered from a man aged 55-75 years who had recovered from COVID-19. The sequencing input was peripheral blood.

The CDR3 DNA reads as TGTGCCAGCAGTGTTAACAGGCCACCCGGGGAGCTGTTTTTT. It specifies CASSVNRPPGELFF. V and J are TRBV6-4 and TRBJ2-2; weak D call: TRBD1 (5 bases). The length of the CDR3 is 14 residues. Germline loops: CDR1 MRHNA, CDR2 SNTAGT. V lost 4 bases and J lost 6, with 12 bases in between.